This is a list of T cell receptor beta chains from one sample in a study of patients and donors after allogeneic stem cell transplantation. In TCRdb, the RT-PCR reads were re-called with MiXCR into one record per CDR3 protein. The table shows approximately 200,000 distinct CDR3 sequences, with 13% to 15% occurring only once. The material sequenced was blood, either unsorted or a sorted T cell fraction (not recorded which). All receptors come from a human donor who was either an allogeneic HSCT recipient or a stem cell or donor lymphocyte infusion donor (not recorded which). It is not recorded whose cells these are; they may come from a transplant donor. The CDR3 runs from the conserved cysteine through the conserved F or W. A D gene is named only where the DNA matches it firmly. Clone size is not always given. Where it is, it says once, few, many or a class for expanded clones.

v_gene,j_gene,abundance,d_gene,CDR3aa,CDR3nt
TRBV7-9,TRBJ2-3,.,.,CASSSRTSDTQYF,TGTGCCAGCAGCTCGCGGACTTCAGATACGCAGTATTTT
TRBV28,TRBJ2-7,.,TRBD2,CASTLGRGSFYEQYF,TGTGCCAGCACCCTGGGGAGGGGCAGCTTCTACGAGCAGTACTTC
TRBV20-1,TRBJ2-3,.,.,CSARATGTSTDTQYF,TGCAGTGCTAGGGCCACCGGGACTAGCACAGATACGCAGTATTTT
TRBV7-2,TRBJ1-6,many,TRBD1,CASSLGTGYSPLHF,TGTGCCAGCAGCTTAGGGACAGGATACTCACCCCTCCACTTT
TRBV24-1,TRBJ2-1,.,TRBD2,CATSPGGGLYEQFF,TGTGCCACCAGCCCGGGGGGGGGCCTCTATGAGCAGTTCTTC
TRBV12-3/TRBV12-4,TRBJ1-1,.,TRBD1,CASGGTAEYTEAFF,TGTGCCAGCGGGGGGACAGCCGAGTACACTGAAGCTTTCTTT
TRBV28,TRBJ1-1,.,.,CASSLNPTEAFF,TGTGCCAGCAGTTTAAACCCCACTGAAGCTTTCTTT
TRBV27,TRBJ1-1,.,TRBD1,CASSLGSGGAQAFF,TGTGCCAGCAGTTTAGGGTCAGGGGGTGCTCAAGCTTTCTTT
TRBV7-8,TRBJ1-2,many,TRBD1,CASSLGGQGGYTF,TGTGCCAGCAGCTTAGGGGGACAGGGAGGCTACACCTTC
TRBV6-2/TRBV6-3,TRBJ2-1,.,.,CASSYARPGGDEQFF,TGTGCCAGCAGTTACGCCCGACCTGGGGGCGATGAGCAGTTCTTC
TRBV12-3/TRBV12-4,TRBJ1-1,few,.,CASSPRAVRTEAFF,TGTGCCAGCAGCCCACGGGCAGTAAGGACTGAAGCTTTCTTT
TRBV2,TRBJ1-6,many,.,CASSLGSNSPLHF,TGTGCCAGCAGTCTTGGATCTAATTCACCCCTCCACTTT
TRBV2,TRBJ2-7,few,TRBD1,CASNGDRDEQYF,TGTGCCAGCAACGGGGACAGAGACGAGCAGTACTTC
TRBV5-5,TRBJ1-2,many,.,CASSLEIYGYTF,TGTGCCAGCAGCTTGGAGATCTATGGCTACACCTTC